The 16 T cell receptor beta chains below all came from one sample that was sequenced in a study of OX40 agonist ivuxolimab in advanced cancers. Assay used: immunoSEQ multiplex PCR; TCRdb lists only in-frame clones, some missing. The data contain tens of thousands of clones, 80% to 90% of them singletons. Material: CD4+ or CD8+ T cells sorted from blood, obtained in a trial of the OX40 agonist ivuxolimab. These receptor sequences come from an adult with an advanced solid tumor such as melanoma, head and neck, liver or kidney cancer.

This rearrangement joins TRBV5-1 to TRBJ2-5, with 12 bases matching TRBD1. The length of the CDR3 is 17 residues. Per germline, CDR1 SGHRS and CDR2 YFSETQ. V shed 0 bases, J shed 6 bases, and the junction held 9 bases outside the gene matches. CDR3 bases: TGCGCCAGCAGCTTGGTGCGCGGGACAGGGGGCGCGAAGACCCAGTACTTC. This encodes CASSLVRGTGGAKTQYF.

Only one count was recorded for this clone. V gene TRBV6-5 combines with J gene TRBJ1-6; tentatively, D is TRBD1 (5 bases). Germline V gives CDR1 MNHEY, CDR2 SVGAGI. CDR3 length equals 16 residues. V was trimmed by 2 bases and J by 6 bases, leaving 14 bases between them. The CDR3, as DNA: TGTGCCAGCAGTTACAACCCAATCGGGGCTAATTCACCCCTCCACTTT. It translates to CASSYNPIGANSPLHF.

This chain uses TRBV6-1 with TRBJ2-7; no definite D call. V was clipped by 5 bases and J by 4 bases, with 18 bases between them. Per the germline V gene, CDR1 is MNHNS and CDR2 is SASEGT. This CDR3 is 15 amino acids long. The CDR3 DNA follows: TGTGCCAGCAGTTCCGAAAGTGGGCCTGGGTACGAGCAGTACTTC. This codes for CASSSESGPGYEQYF.

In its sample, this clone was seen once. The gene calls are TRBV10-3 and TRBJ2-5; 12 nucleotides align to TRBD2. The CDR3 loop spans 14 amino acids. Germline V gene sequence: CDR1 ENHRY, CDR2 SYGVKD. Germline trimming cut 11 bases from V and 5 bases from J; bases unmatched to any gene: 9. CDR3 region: CASQTSGGAETQYF. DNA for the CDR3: TGTGCCTCACAGACTAGCGGGGGTGCGGAGACCCAGTACTTC.

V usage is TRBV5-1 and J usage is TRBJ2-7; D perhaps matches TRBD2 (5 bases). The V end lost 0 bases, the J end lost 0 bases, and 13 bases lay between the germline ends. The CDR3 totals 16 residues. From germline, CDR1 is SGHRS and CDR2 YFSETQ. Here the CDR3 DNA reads TGCGCCAGCAGCTTGGTCTCCGGGGAGAGCTCCTACGAGCAGTACTTC. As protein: CASSLVSGESSYEQYF.

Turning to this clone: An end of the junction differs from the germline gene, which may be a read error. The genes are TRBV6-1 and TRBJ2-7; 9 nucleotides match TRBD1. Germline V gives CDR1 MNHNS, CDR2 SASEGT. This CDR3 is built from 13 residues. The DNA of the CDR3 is TGTGCCAGCAGTGAAGACGGGACAGGGTCCACAAGCTTC. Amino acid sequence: CASSEDGTGSTSF.

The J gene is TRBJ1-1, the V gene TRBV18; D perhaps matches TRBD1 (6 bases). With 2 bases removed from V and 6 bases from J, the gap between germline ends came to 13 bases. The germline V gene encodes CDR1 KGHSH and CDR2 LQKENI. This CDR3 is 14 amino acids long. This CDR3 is CASSPDRSYAEAFF. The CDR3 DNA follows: TGTGCCAGCTCACCAGACAGGTCCTATGCTGAAGCTTTCTTT. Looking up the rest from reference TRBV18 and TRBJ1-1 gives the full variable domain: NAGVMQNPRHLVRRRGQEARLRCSPMKGHSHVYWYRQLPEEGLKFMVYLQKENIIDESGMPKERFSAEFPKEGPSILRIQQVVRGDSAAYFCASSPDRSYAEAFFGQGTRLTVV.

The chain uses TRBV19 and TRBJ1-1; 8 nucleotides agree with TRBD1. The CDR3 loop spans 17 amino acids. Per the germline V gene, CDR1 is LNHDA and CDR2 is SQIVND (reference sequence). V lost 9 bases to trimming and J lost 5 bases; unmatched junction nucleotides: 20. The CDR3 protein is CASLKRGQGAFYTEAFF. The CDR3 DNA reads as TGTGCCAGCCTTAAGCGTGGCCAGGGGGCATTTTATACTGAAGCTTTCTTT.

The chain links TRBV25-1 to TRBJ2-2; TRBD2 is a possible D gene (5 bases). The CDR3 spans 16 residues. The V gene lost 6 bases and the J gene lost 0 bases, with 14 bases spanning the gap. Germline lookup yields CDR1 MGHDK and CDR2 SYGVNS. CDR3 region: CASSGRASTNTGELFF. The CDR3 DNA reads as TGTGCCAGCAGCGGGCGGGCCTCGACGAACACCGGGGAGCTGTTTTTT.

As DNA, the CDR3 is TGTGCCATCAGGGGAAGGGGAAACACTGAAGCTTTCTTT. As protein: CAIRGRGNTEAFF. This chain connects TRBV10-3 to TRBJ1-1, with a tentative D call TRBD1 (5 bases). There are 13 residues in the CDR3. Germline-derived CDR1 and CDR2 are ENHRY and SYGVKD. V was pared by 6 bases and J by 2 bases, with 10 bases between.

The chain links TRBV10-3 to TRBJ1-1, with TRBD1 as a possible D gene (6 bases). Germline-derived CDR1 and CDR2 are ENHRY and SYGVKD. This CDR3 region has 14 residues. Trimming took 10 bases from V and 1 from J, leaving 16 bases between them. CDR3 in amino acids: CATRYGTQNTEAFF. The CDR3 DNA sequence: TGTGCCACGCGATACGGGACACAGAACACTGAAGCTTTCTTT.

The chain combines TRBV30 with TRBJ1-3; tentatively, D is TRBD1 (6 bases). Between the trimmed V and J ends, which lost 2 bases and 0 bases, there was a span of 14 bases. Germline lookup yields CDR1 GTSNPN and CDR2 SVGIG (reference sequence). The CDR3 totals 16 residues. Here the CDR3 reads CAWSMTGGRSGNTIYF. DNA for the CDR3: TGTGCCTGGAGTATGACGGGGGGGCGCTCTGGAAACACCATATATTTT.

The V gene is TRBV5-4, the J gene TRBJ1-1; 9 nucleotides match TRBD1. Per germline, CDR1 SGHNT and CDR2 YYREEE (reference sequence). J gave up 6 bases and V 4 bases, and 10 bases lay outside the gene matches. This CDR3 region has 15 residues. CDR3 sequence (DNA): TGTGCCAGCAGCACCCGGGACAGGGTTCGAGCTGAAGCTTTCTTT. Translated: CASSTRDRVRAEAFF.

The CDR3 reads CASSLVGNEDEKLFF. The CDR3 coding sequence is TGTGCCAGCAGCTTGGTGGGGAATGAGGATGAAAAACTGTTTTTT. This chain uses TRBV5-5 with TRBJ1-4, with no clear D. Germline loops: CDR1 SGHKS, CDR2 YYEKEE (reference sequence). The CDR3 spans 15 residues. Trimming removed 0 bases from V and 6 bases from J, with 12 bases in between.

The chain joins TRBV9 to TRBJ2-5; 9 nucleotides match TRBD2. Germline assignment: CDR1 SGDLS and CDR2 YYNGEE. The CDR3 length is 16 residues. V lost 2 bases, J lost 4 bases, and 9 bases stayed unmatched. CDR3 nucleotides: TGTGCCAGCAGCGTCGGTAGCGGGGGAAATTTAGAGACCCAGTACTTC. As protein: CASSVGSGGNLETQYF.

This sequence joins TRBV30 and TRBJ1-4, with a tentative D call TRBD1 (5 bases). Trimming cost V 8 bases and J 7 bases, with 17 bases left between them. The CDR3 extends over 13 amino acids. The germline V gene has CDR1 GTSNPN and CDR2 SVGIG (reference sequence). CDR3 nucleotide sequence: TGTGCCCTTAGCCGGGGCGGGGGTGAAAAACTGTTTTTT. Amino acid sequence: CALSRGGGEKLFF.